This TCR beta chain originates from a study of T cell responses to AZD1222 COVID-19 vaccine. Notes on the study in general: Spike was spanned by vaccine-associated CD4 TCRs, with dominance at 160-218 and 743-854.

As for this clone: Its antigen remains unknown.

The method was immunoSEQ multiplex PCR; TCRdb's version includes in-frame clones alone and lacks a portion of them. Of approximately 140,000 clones in the sample, 85% to 95% are singletons; the top ten hold approximately 5.4%. This CDR3 comprises 13 residues. V was pared by 7 bases and J by 5 bases, with 12 bases between. Sample: peripheral blood, taken on day 0 of AZD1222 vaccination. This TCR was sampled from an adult in good health. J is TRBJ1-5 and V is TRBV12-3 or TRBV12-4, with D tentatively TRBD1 (5 bases). The CDR3 bases are TGTGCCAGCAACCAGGGTCTCGATCAGCCCCAGCATTTT. Protein: CASNQGLDQPQHF.